Included here is one T cell receptor (beta chain) sequence, with context. The antigen is not known. This sample is part of a study of lymphopenia after photon versus proton radiotherapy. Study-wide findings and caveats: Only patients who died were analyzed for survival; proton advantage is unproven. Relative stability marked proton patients; photon patients lost diversity and naive cells. A bigger post-nadir fall in TCR diversity correlated inversely with survival time in deceased patients. Post-nadir diversity loss with photons came from oligoclonal expansion, particularly CD8+ Temra cells.

Here immunoSEQ multiplex PCR was the method, and the copy in TCRdb shows in-frame clones only, minus some. Of about 53,000 clones listed, around 82% are singletons. The CDR3 runs to 14 residues. V shed 6 bases and J shed 5 bases, with 16 bases lying between them. CDR1 and CDR2 from the germline V gene are MNHEY and SVGAGI. Source: peripheral blood, taken from a patient treated with photon-based radiotherapy. The TCR sequence derives from a man between 45 and 60 years old with gastric cancer. The chain combines TRBV6-5 with TRBJ2-5, with TRBD2 as a possible D gene (5 bases). The CDR3 bases are TGTGCCAGCAGGTCCGGGCGGTCGGGGGAGACCCAGTACTTC. Its protein product is CASRSGRSGETQYF.